This T cell receptor (beta chain) is from a study of sequential checkpoint blockade in melanoma. Study overall: First-line arms were nivolumab then ipilimumab, or the reverse, randomized 1:1. Each arm's sequence ended with maintenance nivolumab.

Treatment reported: randomized to nivolumab then ipilimumab (arm A) or the reverse (arm B). None of the patients previously received DNA-damaging chemotherapy. PBMC sorting kept live CD3+CD8+ cells without CD19 or CD56. V shed 4 bases and J shed 0 bases, with 8 bases lying between them. The germline gives CDR1 MNHEY, CDR2 SMNVEV (reference sequence). The CDR3 totals 14 residues. Produced via immunoSEQ multiplex PCR; TCRdb's table is partial and in-frame only. The repertoire includes roughly 30,000 clones, around 80% of them detected once, and about 17% sits in the top ten. This receptor was taken from a human donor with melanoma. The chain employs TRBV27 and TRBJ2-3; weak D call: TRBD1 (5 bases). The sequences come from CD8+ T cells sorted from blood (inferred from file names), collected from a patient given nivolumab and ipilimumab in sequence. The CDR3 protein is CASSSTGSTDTQYF. The CDR3 bases are TGTGCCAGCAGTTCCACAGGTAGCACAGATACGCAGTATTTT.